These 28 T cell receptor beta chains were sequenced from one sample in a study of T cells after yellow fever vaccination. TCRdb reprocessed the 5' RACE reads via MiXCR and lists one record per CDR3 protein. Among about 360,000 distinct CDR3 sequences listed, about 6.2% were seen once. The material sequenced was PBMCs, taken 5 days after the yellow fever booster vaccination. The receptor set was obtained from a man aged 25 to 40 who received the YFV17D yellow fever vaccine.

This clonotype occurred many times. This chain links TRBV19 with TRBJ1-5; tentatively, D is TRBD1 (6 bases). Germline CDR1 LNHDA, CDR2 SQIVND (reference sequence). Deletions cut 1 base from V and 7 bases from J, with 17 bases between. This CDR3 spans 16 amino acids. The CDR3 region is CASSIVRGAAEQPQHF. CDR3 DNA sequence: TGTGCCAGTAGTATAGTGCGGGGGGCGGCGGAACAGCCCCAGCATTTT. Filled out from reference TRBV19 and TRBJ1-5, the complete variable domain reads DGGITQSPKYLFRKEGQNVTLSCEQNLNHDAMYWYRQDPGQGLRLIYYSQIVNDFQKGDIAEGYSVSREKKESFPLTVTSAQKNPTAFYLCASSIVRGAAEQPQHFGDGTRLSIL.

The rearrangement joins TRBV21-1 to TRBJ2-2; the D call of TRBD2 is as the table states it, not checked on the DNA. TRBV21-1 is termed a pseudogene. This CDR3 is built from 15 residues. The CDR3 loop reads CASNHVTGKTGELFF. The DNA for the CDR3 is TGTGCCAGCAACCACGTAACGGGAAAGACCGGGGAGCTGTTTTTT.

A few counts support this clonotype. V gene TRBV6-1 combines with J gene TRBJ2-7; possibly TRBD1 for D (6 bases). The CDR3 has 14 amino acids. V lost 4 bases and J 5 bases, leaving 15 bases between the germline ends. The germline CDR1 and CDR2 sequences are MNHNS and SASEGT. The CDR3 loop is CASSAAGTIHEQYF. The DNA of the CDR3 is TGTGCCAGCAGTGCCGCCGGGACAATCCACGAGCAGTACTTC.

The rearrangement joins TRBV20-1 to TRBJ2-5, with 10 positions matching TRBD2. Germline V gene lookup returns CDR1 DFQATT and CDR2 SNEGSKA (reference sequence). V lost 5 bases to trimming and J lost 1 base; unmatched junction nucleotides: 1. The CDR3 has 13 amino acids. CDR3 sequence reads: CSAPSGGQETQYF. CDR3 bases: TGCAGTGCTCCTAGCGGGGGCCAAGAGACCCAGTACTTC.

The genes are TRBV5-1 and TRBJ2-7; a possible D gene is TRBD2 (5 bases). The CDR3 totals 15 residues. Germline V gives CDR1 SGHRS, CDR2 YFSETQ. Trimming removed 7 bases at V and 4 bases at J, with 21 bases between. In DNA form, the CDR3 reads TGCGCCAGCCAGCGGTCAGCCGGCCCGGCGTACGAGCAGTACTTC. It codes for CASQRSAGPAYEQYF.

This clonotype was found many times. The chain recombines TRBV6-4 with TRBJ2-1, with TRBD2 matching over 8 bases. The CDR3 loop spans 16 amino acids. J was trimmed by 7 bases and V by 6 bases; bases with no gene match: 14. CDR1 is MRHNA, CDR2 SNTAGT, per germline. CDR3 nucleotides: TGTGCCAGCAGCTTCTCGGGAGGGCCCTTTCATAATGAGCAGTTCTTC. Amino acids: CASSFSGGPFHNEQFF.

The chain has TRBV7-2 and TRBJ2-2; TRBD2 might be the D (6 bases). The CDR3 has 15 residues. The V gene lost 5 bases and the J gene lost 6 bases, with 16 bases spanning the gap. The germline V gene encodes CDR1 SGHTA and CDR2 FQGNSA. The CDR3 loop reads CASSPVGERAGELFF. CDR3 nucleotides: TGTGCCAGCAGCCCAGTCGGGGAGCGGGCCGGGGAGCTGTTTTTT.

In this sample, this clonotype turned up a few times. The chain combines TRBV11-2 with TRBJ2-7, with 7 bases identical to TRBD1. Trimming took 3 bases from V and 3 from J; bases not matched to a gene: 8. This CDR3 region has 15 residues. Germline V gene sequence: CDR1 SGHAT, CDR2 FQNNGV. The CDR3 here is CASSLVDRASYEQYF. CDR3 sequence (DNA): TGTGCCAGCAGCTTGGTTGACAGGGCTAGCTACGAGCAGTACTTC.

A remark on this clonotype: One end of the junction is discordant with germline, which a read error may explain. The rearrangement joins TRBV3-1 to TRBJ2-1, with D unresolved. In germline, CDR1 is LGHDT, CDR2 YNNKEL (reference sequence). This CDR3 is 13 amino acids long. CDR3 nucleotide sequence: TGTGCCGGCAGCCAAGATGGCACCCTGGGGCAGTTCTTC. Residues: CAGSQDGTLGQFF.

V is TRBV7-9 and J is TRBJ2-1; 8 positions agree with TRBD1. The germline gives CDR1 SEHNR, CDR2 FQNEAQ (reference sequence). This CDR3 is 16 amino acids long. V was pared by 5 bases and J by 3 bases, with 9 bases of the junction left unmatched. In DNA, the CDR3 is TGTGCCAGCAGCCCCACCGGACAGGGCAACTACAATGAGCAGTTCTTC. It codes for CASSPTGQGNYNEQFF.

This clonotype has a handful of counts. The CDR3 loop is CATKTGAEETQYF. CDR3 coding DNA: TGTGCCACCAAAACAGGGGCGGAAGAGACCCAGTACTTC. This chain connects TRBV15 to TRBJ2-5; 7 positions agree with TRBD1. The germline CDR1 and CDR2 sequences are LNHNV and YYDKDF (reference sequence). The CDR3 has 13 residues. V dropped 7 bases and J dropped 3; count of bases not matched to a gene: 5.

The sample holds many counts of this clonotype. This chain links TRBV18 with TRBJ2-7; tentative D call: TRBD1 (6 bases). V was cut by 0 bases and J by 2 bases, with 17 bases left in between. This CDR3 is 17 amino acids long. Germline V gene data show CDR1 as KGHSH and CDR2 as LQKENI. CDR3 protein: CASSPPDDTGNTYEQYF. DNA of the CDR3: TGTGCCAGCTCACCACCGGACGACACAGGGAATACCTACGAGCAGTACTTC.

This clonotype appeared a few times. The chain combines TRBV6-1 with TRBJ2-1; 9 bases line up with TRBD1. The V segment lost 5 bases and the J segment 3 bases; nucleotides outside the gene matches: 2. CDR1 and CDR2 from the germline V gene are MNHNS and SASEGT. This CDR3 region has 14 residues. CDR3 amino acids: CASSRQGGYNEQFF. In DNA, the CDR3 is TGTGCCAGCAGTCGACAGGGGGGCTACAATGAGCAGTTCTTC.

This clonotype was observed at least ten times. V gene TRBV7-2 combines with J gene TRBJ2-7, with a weak D call TRBD2 (6 bases). Germline-derived CDR1 and CDR2 are SGHTA and FQGNSA. The CDR3 runs to 14 residues. V lost 5 bases to trimming and J lost 3 bases, with 14 bases between them. The DNA for the CDR3 is TGTGCCAGCAGCCCTCAAGGACTAAGCTACGAGCAGTACTTC. This translates into CASSPQGLSYEQYF. The whole variable domain, remainder taken from reference TRBV7-2 and TRBJ2-7, is GAGVSQSPSNKVTEKGKDVELRCDPISGHTALYWYRQSLGQGLEFLIYFQGNSAPDKSGLPSDRFSAERTGGSVSTLTIQRTQQEDSAVYLCASSPQGLSYEQYFGPGTRLTVT.

In its sample, this clonotype was seen a few times. The genes are TRBV27 and TRBJ2-3, with TRBD2 as a possible D gene (5 bases). CDR1 is MNHEY and CDR2 is SMNVEV in the germline V gene (reference sequence). The CDR3 runs to 15 residues. Trimming shortened V by 5 bases and J by 1 base, and 13 bases separated the two germline ends. Here the CDR3 reads CASSLSLEGTDTQYF. The CDR3 DNA reads TGTGCCAGCAGTCTCTCTTTGGAGGGCACAGATACGCAGTATTTT.

Ten or more counts support this clonotype. The chain combines TRBV20-1 with TRBJ2-5; the match to TRBD2 covers 11 bases. Germline V gene sequence: CDR1 DFQATT, CDR2 SNEGSKA (reference sequence). CDR3 length equals 14 residues. Trimming at V came to 5 bases and at J to 5 bases, leaving 7 bases not matched to a gene. The CDR3 sequence: CSAPLAGVKETQYF. The CDR3 DNA follows: TGCAGTGCTCCACTAGCGGGAGTCAAGGAGACCCAGTACTTC.

As to this clonotype: Given a much more abundant clone one base away, this may be a read error. V gene TRBV18 combines with J gene TRBJ2-7; 7 bases match TRBD1. In germline, CDR1 is KGHSH, CDR2 LQKENI. The CDR3 totals 15 residues. Trimming took 6 bases from V and 2 from J; bases not matched to a gene: 10. The CDR3 DNA sequence: TGTGCCAGCTCCCAGGAACAGGGGCAAACCTACGAGCAGTACTTC. Amino acid sequence: CASSQEQGQTYEQYF.

This clonotype was recorded a few times. This chain's CDR3 is CASRTGTSGVQETQYF. In nucleotides, the CDR3 is TGCGCCAGCAGAACCGGGACTAGCGGGGTACAAGAGACCCAGTACTTC. The chain is built from TRBV5-1 and TRBJ2-5; the match to TRBD2 covers 13 bases. This CDR3 is 16 amino acids long. Per the germline V gene, CDR1 is SGHRS and CDR2 is YFSETQ. Trimming removed 5 bases from V and 2 bases from J; junction bases left unmatched: 6.

This clonotype came up many times. In DNA, the CDR3 is TGCGCCAGCAGCTTTAGCGGGTCTAGCTCCTACAATGAGCAGTTCTTC. Protein: CASSFSGSSSYNEQFF. The rearrangement links TRBV5-1 to TRBJ2-1; 7 nucleotides align to TRBD2. The V and J ends lost 2 bases and 0 bases, in that order; junction bases with no gene match: 5. The CDR3 covers 16 residues. From germline, CDR1 is SGHRS and CDR2 YFSETQ.

This clonotype was seen a few times. The chain links TRBV10-3 to TRBJ2-2, with D possibly called TRBD1 or TRBD2 (5 bases each). Germline V CDR1 and CDR2: ENHRY, SYGVKD. Trimming took off 8 bases at V and 4 bases at J, with 11 bases between the two ends. The CDR3 runs to 13 residues. CDR3 region: CAIRAGSTGELFF. The CDR3 DNA is TGTGCCATCCGTGCAGGGAGCACCGGGGAGCTGTTTTTT.

This clonotype was picked up many times. The chain links TRBV21-1 to TRBJ2-1; the table calls TRBD1, which could not be checked here. TRBV21-1 is a pseudogene locus. CDR3 size: 17 residues. The CDR3 region is CASSNWTASGHRNEQFF. CDR3 nucleotide sequence: TGTGCCAGCAGCAACTGGACAGCCTCGGGTCATCGTAATGAGCAGTTCTTC.

The chain has TRBV12-3 or TRBV12-4 and TRBJ2-7; the D call may be TRBD1 or TRBD2 (5 bases each). The CDR3 runs 16 residues. V lost 0 bases and J 5 bases, leaving 17 bases between the germline ends. The CDR3 spells CASSLALSGRDHEQYF. The CDR3 coding sequence is TGTGCCAGCAGTTTAGCGCTGAGTGGTAGGGACCACGAGCAGTACTTC.

This clonotype was found many times. The chain has TRBV20-1 and TRBJ2-1; no clear D. V was trimmed by 2 bases and J by 0 bases, leaving 14 bases between them. The CDR3 extends over 16 amino acids. The V gene's germline CDR1 is DFQATT and CDR2 SNEGSKA (reference sequence). The CDR3 bases are TGCAGTGCTAGATCCTCACTGGGTAGCTCCTACAATGAGCAGTTCTTC. It codes for CSARSSLGSSYNEQFF.

A few counts support this clonotype. This sequence joins TRBV7-6 and TRBJ1-2, with a tentative D call TRBD1 (5 bases). The V end was cut by 5 bases, the J end by 8 bases, with 15 bases between. The CDR3 is made up of 13 amino acids. The germline CDR1 and CDR2 sequences are SGHVS and FNYEAQ. CDR3 DNA sequence: TGTGCCAGCAGCGCTCTCGGCGGGGCGGGCTACACCTTC. Encoded protein: CASSALGGAGYTF.

The chain uses TRBV20-1 and TRBJ1-1; D unclear. V was trimmed by 6 bases and J by 0 bases, leaving 11 bases between them. CDR1 and CDR2 from the germline V gene are DFQATT and SNEGSKA (reference sequence). The CDR3 loop spans 13 amino acids. The CDR3 protein is CSALRTMNTEAFF. CDR3 nucleotide sequence: TGCAGTGCCCTTAGGACGATGAACACTGAAGCTTTCTTT.

This clonotype has at least ten counts. The chain carries TRBV6-2 or TRBV6-3 and TRBJ2-5; D not resolved. Trimming removed 5 bases at V and 0 bases at J, with 7 bases between. CDR3 length: 13 amino acids. The V gene's germline CDR1 is MNHEY and CDR2 SVGEGT. CDR3 coding DNA: TGTGCCAGCAGTCGGCGAGACCAAGAGACCCAGTACTTC. Its translation is CASSRRDQETQYF.

CDR3 sequence reads: CASRNSQNSYNEQFF. The CDR3, as DNA: TGCGCCAGCAGAAACAGCCAAAACTCCTACAATGAGCAGTTCTTC. The V gene is TRBV10-2, the J gene TRBJ2-1, with D unclear. The CDR3 consists of 15 residues. The germline V gene has CDR1 WSHSY and CDR2 SAAADI. Trimming cost V 6 bases and J 0 bases, with 12 bases left between them.

This clonotype was observed a few times. The rearrangement joins TRBV14 to TRBJ2-3, with D perhaps matching TRBD1 (5 bases). Deletions cut 0 bases from V and 2 bases from J, with 9 bases between. This CDR3 spans 15 amino acids. Per germline, CDR1 SGHDN and CDR2 FVKESK. The CDR3: CASSQDTTDTDTQYF. DNA of the CDR3: TGTGCCAGCAGCCAAGATACGACAGACACAGATACGCAGTATTTT.